The 17 T cell receptor beta chains given below trace back to one sample, sequenced in a study of human T cells and chemical hapten exposure. As for time point: pre-sensitization, week 0. Treatment denoted: therapeutic diphenylcyclopropenone sensitization with weekly scalp DPC. In TCRdb, the RACE reads were re-called with MiXCR into one record per CDR3 protein. The sample contains approximately 79,000 distinct CDR3 sequences, about 8% of which appear only once. Sequences were derived from whole blood, sampled in connection with sensitization to the hapten diphenylcyclopropenone (DPC). The source of these receptors is a man in his forties with alopecia areata. Some clones in this sample may be carry-over from other donors' samples.

This clonotype was detected ten times or more. The chain carries TRBV4-2 and TRBJ1-1; D is possibly TRBD1 (6 bases). Germline CDR1 and CDR2: LGHNA and YNFKEQ. The CDR3 totals 12 residues. V shed 3 bases and J shed 5 bases, with 7 bases lying between them. The CDR3 bases are TGTGCCAGCAGCCAGGGGGCTACTGAAGCTTTCTTT. Translating it yields CASSQGATEAFF.

This clonotype was recorded at least ten times. The chain employs TRBV29-1 and TRBJ1-5; 7 bases map to TRBD1. Germline-derived CDR1 and CDR2 are SQVTM and ANQGSEA. The CDR3 totals 13 residues. V shed 4 bases, J shed 3 bases, and the junction held 3 bases outside the gene matches. The CDR3 DNA sequence: TGCAGCGTTGCTGGGACAGACAATCAGCCCCAGCATTTT. It translates to CSVAGTDNQPQHF.

Here the CDR3 DNA reads TGTGCCAGCAGCCGACGGGACTGGGCGGATACGCAGTATTTT. Encoded protein: CASSRRDWADTQYF. The chain links TRBV11-2 to TRBJ2-3, with D possibly being TRBD2 (6 bases). Per germline, CDR1 SGHAT and CDR2 FQNNGV. The CDR3 contains 14 residues. The ends were cut back, 5 bases at V and 6 bases at J, with 15 bases in the middle.

This clonotype was counted only a few times. The chain carries TRBV6-6 and TRBJ2-2; 8 bases agree with TRBD2. With V trimmed by 0 bases and J by 5 bases, 5 bases remained unmatched. The CDR3 spans 16 residues. Germline CDR1 reads MNHNY; CDR2 reads SVGAGI (reference sequence). The CDR3 nucleotides read TGTGCCAGCAGTTACTCAGGGACTAGGGGGACCGGGGAGCTGTTTTTT. As protein: CASSYSGTRGTGELFF.

This clonotype was detected only a few times. This chain joins TRBV6-5 and TRBJ2-4; D is perhaps TRBD1 or TRBD2 (6 bases each). Trimming stripped 2 bases from V and 2 bases from J, with 10 bases between. The CDR3 is made up of 15 amino acids. Germline CDR1 reads MNHEY; CDR2 reads SVGAGI. The CDR3 here is CASSYEGGSKNIQYF. CDR3 sequence (DNA): TGTGCCAGCAGTTACGAGGGGGGATCCAAAAACATTCAGTACTTC.

On this clonotype itself: A much larger clone differs by one base, so this may be a read error. V is TRBV12-3 or TRBV12-4 and J is TRBJ2-4; D gene uncertain. Trimming stripped 3 bases from V and 6 bases from J, with 9 bases between. This CDR3 region has 13 residues. The CDR3 reads CASSFGEVNIQYF. CDR3 in DNA: TGTGCCAGCAGTTTTGGGGAAGTAAACATTCAGTACTTC.

This clonotype showed up many times. The chain joins TRBV29-1 to TRBJ2-6; D gene uncertain. Trimming pared 4 bases from V and 0 bases from J, leaving 7 bases between. This CDR3 has 14 residues. Germline V gene sequence: CDR1 SQVTM, CDR2 ANQGSEA. CDR3 nucleotides: TGCAGCGTTGCGGCCAGCTCTGGGGCCAACGTCCTGACTTTC. This sequence encodes CSVAASSGANVLTF. Full variable domain (rest looked up from reference TRBV29-1 and TRBJ2-6): SAVISQKPSRDICQRGTSLTIQCQVDSQVTMMFWYRQQPGQSLTLIATANQGSEATYESGFVIDKFPISRPNLTFSTLTVSNMSPEDSSIYLCSVAASSGANVLTFGAGSRLTVL.

In this sample, this clonotype turned up a few times. The chain employs TRBV6-5 and TRBJ2-4, with no clear D. The germline V gene encodes CDR1 MNHEY and CDR2 SVGAGI. Trimming shortened V by 0 bases and J by 2 bases, and 2 bases separated the two germline ends. This CDR3 is 13 amino acids long. In nucleotides, the CDR3 is TGTGCCAGCAGTTACTCGACCAAAAACATTCAGTACTTC. Its translation is CASSYSTKNIQYF.

This clonotype was counted ten times or more. The CDR3 DNA follows: TGTGCCAGCAGCCCACGGCGGACAGGGGGAACTAGGGCCTTCTATGGCTACACCTTC. Translated: CASSPRRTGGTRAFYGYTF. This chain uses TRBV7-9 with TRBJ1-2; 10 bases map to TRBD1. The V gene's germline CDR1 is SEHNR and CDR2 FQNEAQ (reference sequence). The CDR3 is 19 residues long. The V segment lost 5 bases and the J segment 4 bases; nucleotides outside the gene matches: 19. The full variable domain, with the rest looked up from reference TRBV7-9 and TRBJ1-2, is DTGVSQNPRHKITKRGQNVTFRCDPISEHNRLYWYRQTLGQGPEFLTYFQNEAQLEKSRLLSDRFSAERPKGSFSTLEIQRTEQGDSAMYLCASSPRRTGGTRAFYGYTFGSGTRLTVV.

V and J are TRBV6-2 or TRBV6-3 and TRBJ2-7, with a possible D match to TRBD2 (5 bases). Germline assignment: CDR1 MNHEY and CDR2 SVGEGT. CDR3 size: 13 residues. V was shortened by 5 bases and J by 6 bases, with 14 bases between the two germline ends. In DNA form, the CDR3 reads TGTGCCAGCAGTCCCCTCTCCGCGGGCGAGCAGTACTTC. Translating gives CASSPLSAGEQYF.

The gene calls are TRBV20-1 and TRBJ1-1; D is unresolved. The germline V gene has CDR1 DFQATT and CDR2 SNEGSKA (reference sequence). The CDR3 contains 12 residues. Trimming removed 5 bases at V and 2 bases at J, with 9 bases between. CDR3 coding DNA: TGCAGTGCTGTCAAGGTAAACACTGAAGCTTTCTTT. This gives the protein CSAVKVNTEAFF.

In this sample, this clonotype turned up a few times. The chain recombines TRBV18 with TRBJ2-5, with TRBD2 matching over 7 bases. CDR3 length: 16 amino acids. The germline V gene encodes CDR1 KGHSH and CDR2 LQKENI. Losses at the gene ends were 1 base for V and 0 bases for J; bases not matched to a gene: 5. The CDR3 DNA reads TGTGCCAGCTCACCACGGGAGGGGCAGTACCAAGAGACCCAGTACTTC. Encoded protein: CASSPREGQYQETQYF.

This clonotype was detected ten times or more. The chain is built from TRBV3-1 and TRBJ2-7; no clear D. There are 12 residues in the CDR3. The V and J ends lost 2 bases and 5 bases respectively, with 7 bases between them. CDR1 is LGHDT and CDR2 is YNNKEL in the germline V gene (reference sequence). The CDR3 sequence is CASSQLEDEQYF. As DNA, the CDR3 is TGTGCCAGCAGCCAATTGGAAGACGAGCAGTACTTC.

Ten or more counts support this clonotype. Here the CDR3 reads CASSQEAGQGRIYEQYV. Written as DNA, the CDR3 is TGCGCCAGCAGCCAAGAAGCTGGACAGGGAAGAATCTACGAGCAGTACGTC. The rearrangement uses TRBV4-1 and TRBJ2-7; 8 nucleotides match TRBD1. The CDR3 loop spans 17 amino acids. V dropped 0 bases and J dropped 3; count of bases not matched to a gene: 10. Germline assignment: CDR1 MGHRA and CDR2 YSYEKL.

This clonotype has a handful of counts. The chain has TRBV6-7 and TRBJ2-1; tentatively, D is TRBD2 (6 bases). TRBV6-7 is assigned to the ORF class and has an uncertain function. The CDR3 runs to 14 residues. V lost 6 bases, J lost 3 bases, and 12 bases lay in between. The CDR3 loop reads CASRATSFYNEQFF. CDR3 bases: TGTGCCAGCAGGGCGACTAGTTTCTACAATGAGCAGTTCTTC.

This clonotype was observed many times. This chain uses TRBV5-1 with TRBJ2-2; TRBD1 matches at 9 bases. J gave up 6 bases and V 3 bases, and 9 bases lay outside the gene matches. The CDR3 covers 16 residues. Germline CDR1 is SGHRS and CDR2 is YFSETQ. The CDR3 loop reads CASSWGTDRGAGELFF. CDR3 sequence (DNA): TGCGCCAGCAGCTGGGGGACGGACAGGGGCGCCGGGGAGCTGTTTTTT.

The J gene is TRBJ1-1, the V gene TRBV7-8; 9 nucleotides agree with TRBD1. The CDR3 has 15 amino acids. V dropped 5 bases and J dropped 0; count of bases not matched to a gene: 4. CDR1 is SGHVS and CDR2 is FQNEAQ in the germline V gene. CDR3 sequence: CASSDRTGVNTEAFF. CDR3 in DNA: TGTGCCAGCAGCGACAGGACAGGGGTGAACACTGAAGCTTTCTTT.